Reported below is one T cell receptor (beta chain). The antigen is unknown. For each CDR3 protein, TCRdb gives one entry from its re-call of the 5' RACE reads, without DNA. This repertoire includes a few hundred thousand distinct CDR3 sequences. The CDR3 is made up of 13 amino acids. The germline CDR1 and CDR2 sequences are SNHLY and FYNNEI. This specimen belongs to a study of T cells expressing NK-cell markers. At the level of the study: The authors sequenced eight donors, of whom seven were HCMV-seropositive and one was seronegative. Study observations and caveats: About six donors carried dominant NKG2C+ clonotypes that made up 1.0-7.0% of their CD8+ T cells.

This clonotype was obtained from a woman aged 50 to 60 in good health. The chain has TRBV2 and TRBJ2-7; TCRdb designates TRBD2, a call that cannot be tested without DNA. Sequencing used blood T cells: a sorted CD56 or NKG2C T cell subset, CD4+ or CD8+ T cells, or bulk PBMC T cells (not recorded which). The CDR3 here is CASCGNINREQYF.